The T cell receptor beta chain under discussion was sequenced for a study of regulatory T cells in long-lasting Graves disease. Documented time point: newly diagnosed GD, antithyroid drugs for less than 3 months. Isolated PBMC RNA provided the starting material for the TCR library. The authors drew 7 to 10 milliliters of peripheral blood into EDTA tubes. The germline V and J ends were trimmed by 0 bases and 1 base, with 10 bases remaining between them. Germline V gene lookup returns CDR1 LNHNV and CDR2 YYDKDF (reference sequence). The CDR3 is 15 amino acids. The table lists this clonotype with many counts. With iRepertoire HTBI primers and Arm-PCR of CDR3 regions, TCR beta libraries were built. TCRdb redid the calling of the multiplex PCR reads with MiXCR, one entry per CDR3 protein. Among 360,000 or so distinct CDR3 sequences listed, 10% to 15% were seen once. The same specimen was also included in a second study, on T cells in Graves' hyperthyroidism and ophthalmopathy. From that second work: Patients showing uncontrolled infection, other autoimmune disease, pregnancy or lactation were ineligible.

The receptor was isolated from a woman aged 18-35 years with Graves disease. The genes are TRBV15 and TRBJ2-7; the D is unclear. This specimen consisted of peripheral blood mononuclear cells (PBMCs), obtained at new diagnosis, from a patient treated with antithyroid drugs. CDR3 protein: CATSREVSESYEQYF. The CDR3 DNA is TGTGCCACCAGCAGAGAGGTCAGCGAATCCTACGAGCAGTACTTC.